Following are 23 T cell receptor beta chains from one sample sequenced in a study of control samples from healthy donors and cancer patients. The repertoire was sequenced with immunoSEQ multiplex PCR; TCRdb's copy has only in-frame clones and lacks some. The sample lists roughly 200,000 clones; about 93% were seen once. Sequencing was done on a sample of blood. The receptor source for this set is a man aged 18 to 30 in good health.

This rearrangement joins TRBV7-2 to TRBJ2-7; D is ambiguous. V was cut by 1 base and J by 1 base, with 14 bases left in between. This CDR3 contains 16 residues. Germline lookup yields CDR1 SGHTA and CDR2 FQGNSA. The DNA of the CDR3 is TGTGCCAGCAGCTTAGTACCTCTTCCCGCATCCTACGAGCAGTACTTC. Amino acid sequence: CASSLVPLPASYEQYF.

The rearrangement joins TRBV5-5 to TRBJ2-3, with D hard to call. Per the germline V gene, CDR1 is SGHKS and CDR2 is YYEKEE (reference sequence). The CDR3 runs 15 residues. V was clipped by 1 base and J by 0 bases, with 9 bases between them. CDR3 in DNA: TGTGCCAGCAGCTTGTGGCAGGCTAGCACAGATACGCAGTATTTT. This codes for CASSLWQASTDTQYF.

The chain is built from TRBV6-5 and TRBJ1-1; D call uncertain. The CDR3 contains 14 residues. V was shortened by 8 bases and J by 2 bases, with 15 bases between the two germline ends. The germline CDR1 and CDR2 sequences are MNHEY and SVGAGI. In nucleotides, the CDR3 is TGTGCCAGCCTACGCGGGATAGCCAACACTGAAGCTTTCTTT. This gives the protein CASLRGIANTEAFF.

The chain recombines TRBV5-5 with TRBJ2-5; 9 bases are shared with TRBD2. Looked up from germline, CDR1 is SGHKS and CDR2 is YYEKEE (reference sequence). This CDR3 has 18 residues. The V gene end was trimmed by 0 bases and the J gene end by 5 bases; junction bases not matched to a gene: 14. CDR3 bases: TGTGCCAGCAGCTTGGGCCCCTTGACAGCGGGGGGTATGGAGACCCAGTACTTC. Its translation is CASSLGPLTAGGMETQYF.

Here the CDR3 DNA reads TGTGCCAGCAGCTTGTTACTGAATGAGCAGTTCTTC. It yields the protein CASSLLLNEQFF. The V call is TRBV5-5, the J call TRBJ2-1; D is unresolved. In germline, CDR1 is SGHKS, CDR2 YYEKEE (reference sequence). CDR3 length equals 12 residues. V was trimmed by 1 base and J by 7 bases, leaving 6 bases between them. Filled out from reference TRBV5-5 and TRBJ2-1, the complete variable domain reads DAGVTQSPTHLIKTRGQQVTLRCSPISGHKSVSWYQQVLGQGPQFIFQYYEKEERGRGNFPDRFSARQFPNYSSELNVNALLLGDSALYLCASSLLLNEQFFGPGTRLTVL.

The V call is TRBV5-1, the J call TRBJ2-7, with 13 bases fitting TRBD2. This CDR3 has 16 amino acids. Germline CDR1 reads SGHRS; CDR2 reads YFSETQ. V dropped 4 bases and J dropped 4; count of bases not matched to a gene: 8. CDR3 DNA: TGCGCCAGCAGCCCGACTAGCGGGGGGAGTGGGTACGAGCAGTACTTC. This translates into CASSPTSGGSGYEQYF.

This sequence joins TRBV9 and TRBJ2-7; tentatively, D is TRBD1 (5 bases). In germline, CDR1 is SGDLS, CDR2 YYNGEE. Trimming left V 2 bases short and J 1 base short, with 19 bases between. The length of the CDR3 is 17 residues. CDR3 DNA sequence: TGTGCCAGCAGCGTGGATCAGGCAGGGCCCACTTCCTACGAGCAGTACTTC. Protein sequence: CASSVDQAGPTSYEQYF.

This rearrangement joins TRBV3-1 (or the pseudogene TRBV3-2) to TRBJ1-1, with a possible D match to TRBD1 (5 bases). CDR1 LGHDT and CDR2 YNNKEL come from the germline V gene (reference sequence). The CDR3 covers 14 residues. V gave up 4 bases and J gave up 3 bases, with 12 bases separating them. The CDR3: CASSPLGGDTEAFF. The CDR3, as DNA: TGTGCCAGCAGCCCTCTGGGGGGGGACACTGAAGCTTTCTTT.

The gene calls are TRBV4-2 and TRBJ1-1, with TRBD1 matching over 7 bases. J was trimmed by 7 bases and V by 7 bases; bases with no gene match: 3. Germline values: CDR1 LGHNA, CDR2 YNFKEQ. The CDR3 has 11 amino acids. CDR3 residues: CASNRGSEAFF. The CDR3 DNA reads TGTGCCAGCAACAGGGGCAGTGAAGCTTTCTTT.

The rearrangement uses TRBV25-1 and TRBJ2-7; D possibly matches TRBD1 or TRBD2 (6 bases each). Germline loops: CDR1 MGHDK, CDR2 SYGVNS. The CDR3 has 14 residues. V shed 2 bases and J shed 6 bases, with 14 bases lying between them. CDR3 DNA: TGTGCCAGCAGTGAAGGGGGGCGCAAGTCCGAGCAGTACTTC. It codes for CASSEGGRKSEQYF.

The J gene is TRBJ1-4, the V gene TRBV2, with TRBD1 as a possible D gene (6 bases). Germline loops: CDR1 SNHLY, CDR2 FYNNEI. This CDR3 spans 14 amino acids. V was clipped by 8 bases and J by 2 bases, with 12 bases between them. CDR3 sequence (DNA): TGTGCCAGCTTCCGGGACACTACTAATGAAAAACTGTTTTTT. This translates into CASFRDTTNEKLFF.

The chain carries TRBV7-9 and TRBJ1-2, with 9 bases that match TRBD1. The germline V gene has CDR1 SEHNR and CDR2 FQNEAQ (reference sequence). The J segment lost 0 bases and the V segment lost 7 bases, leaving 6 bases of the junction unmatched. The CDR3 runs 15 residues. CDR3 nucleotides: TGTGCCAGCAACCCGGGACAGGGACCTAACTATGGCTACACCTTC. This codes for CASNPGQGPNYGYTF. The whole variable domain, filled in from reference TRBV7-9 and TRBJ1-2, reads DTGVSQNPRHKITKRGQNVTFRCDPISEHNRLYWYRQTLGQGPEFLTYFQNEAQLEKSRLLSDRFSAERPKGSFSTLEIQRTEQGDSAMYLCASNPGQGPNYGYTFGSGTRLTVV.

The chain is built from TRBV7-3 and TRBJ2-1, with 8 positions matching TRBD1. V was pared by 4 bases and J by 1 base, with 15 bases of the junction left unmatched. Germline lookup yields CDR1 SGHTA and CDR2 FQGTGA. CDR3 length: 19 residues. CDR3 sequence: CASSSRDRKISGSYNEQFF. CDR3 nucleotide sequence: TGTGCCAGCAGCTCCCGGGACAGGAAGATCTCCGGGTCCTACAATGAGCAGTTCTTC.

This clone was found once. This sequence joins TRBV10-2 and TRBJ2-7; D gene unclear. The CDR3 consists of 13 residues. Trimming took off 2 bases at V and 3 bases at J, with 8 bases between the two ends. The germline CDR1 and CDR2 sequences are WSHSY and SAAADI. The CDR3 sequence: CASSEKSYYEQYF. CDR3 sequence (DNA): TGCGCCAGCAGTGAGAAATCCTACTACGAGCAGTACTTC.

The chain employs TRBV2 and TRBJ2-2; 11 nucleotides match TRBD2. V dropped 4 bases and J dropped 5; count of bases not matched to a gene: 3. The germline gives CDR1 SNHLY, CDR2 FYNNEI. This CDR3 spans 15 amino acids. The CDR3 coding sequence is TGTGCCAGCAGTGGTGCTAGCGGGGGGACCGGGGAGCTGTTTTTT. Its translation: CASSGASGGTGELFF.

This chain uses TRBV12-3 or TRBV12-4 with TRBJ2-4; D is unclear. Deletions cut 5 bases from V and 6 bases from J, with 5 bases between. CDR3 length equals 11 residues. CDR3 nucleotides: TGTGCCAGCAGTAAGGGAAACATTCAGTACTTC. Encoded protein: CASSKGNIQYF.

The gene calls are TRBV7-7 and TRBJ2-5; TRBD1 matches at 12 bases. The CDR3 is 17 residues long. The J segment lost 5 bases and the V segment lost 5 bases, leaving 12 bases of the junction unmatched. The germline V gene has CDR1 SSHAT and CDR2 FNYEAQ (reference sequence). CDR3 sequence: CASSAASSGTGGETQYF. CDR3 DNA: TGTGCCAGCAGCGCCGCGAGCTCCGGGACAGGGGGCGAGACCCAGTACTTC.

The chain combines TRBV5-6 with TRBJ1-6; D is unresolved. CDR3 length: 16 amino acids. V was cut by 0 bases and J by 10 bases, with 17 bases left in between. The germline CDR1 and CDR2 sequences are SGHDT and YYEEEE. CDR3 residues: CASSLDWPSLKSPLHF. In nucleotides, the CDR3 is TGTGCCAGCAGCTTGGACTGGCCTTCGCTAAAATCACCCCTCCACTTT.

This chain uses TRBV19 with TRBJ1-1; 8 bases fit TRBD1. The CDR3 contains 12 residues. V shed 7 bases, J shed 6 bases, and the junction held 4 bases outside the gene matches. Per the germline V gene, CDR1 is LNHDA and CDR2 is SQIVND (reference sequence). CDR3 in amino acids: CASTDRVPEAFF. The CDR3 nucleotides are TGTGCCAGTACGGACAGGGTTCCTGAAGCTTTCTTT.

The gene calls are TRBV18 and TRBJ2-7, with no clear D. V was shortened by 2 bases and J by 3 bases, with 14 bases between the two germline ends. This CDR3 spans 15 amino acids. Per germline, CDR1 KGHSH and CDR2 LQKENI. CDR3 loop: CASSPVLGSNYEQYF. In nucleotides, the CDR3 is TGTGCCAGCTCACCAGTCCTGGGGTCCAACTACGAGCAGTACTTC.

With respect to this clone: The junction departs from germline at one end; a sequencing error may be responsible. This chain links TRBV7-3 with TRBJ2-1; D remains ambiguous. The germline V gene has CDR1 SGHTA and CDR2 FQGTGA. The CDR3 contains 15 residues. CDR3 amino acids: CASRLSRVANNEQFF. The CDR3 bases are TGTGCCAGCAGGTTAAGTAGGGTGGCTAACAATGAGCAGTTCTTC.

As DNA, the CDR3 is TGTGCCAGCAGCCTTAGGAGTTCCCCCGAGCAGTACTTC. It yields the protein CASSLRSSPEQYF. The rearrangement joins TRBV3-1 (or the pseudogene TRBV3-2) to TRBJ2-7; D gene unclear. This CDR3 comprises 13 residues. The germline V gene encodes CDR1 LGHDT and CDR2 YNNKEL (reference sequence). Trimming shortened V by 4 bases and J by 6 bases, and 13 bases separated the two germline ends.

The chain has TRBV19 and TRBJ1-5; no clear D. Trimming took off 4 bases at V and 8 bases at J, with 15 bases between the two ends. Germline CDR1 LNHDA, CDR2 SQIVND (reference sequence). This CDR3 comprises 14 residues. The CDR3 coding sequence is TGTGCCAGTAGTACGTGGACCGGGCCGGAGCCCCAGCATTTT. It specifies CASSTWTGPEPQHF.